This TCR beta chain was identified during a study of shared clonotypes between healthy human individuals. Overall study context: Each donor's CD4 naive and CD4 memory cells filled three plates apiece, CD8 naive two, and CD8 memory one. General study points: Sample collection involved blood only; tissue repertoires are likely different.

TCRdb's table, derived via immunoSEQ multiplex PCR, lists solely in-frame clones and lacks some. Altogether around 980,000 clones are present, more than 75% being singletons, with the ten largest covering 0.55% to 0.7%. Germline V lookup: CDR1 SGHRS, CDR2 YFSETQ. The V gene lost 4 bases and the J gene lost 2 bases, with 16 bases spanning the gap. CDR3 size: 16 residues. As concerns this clone: Its specificity is not known.

This clonotype was obtained from a man aged 18-30 years in good health. Some clones in this sample may be carry-over from other donors' samples. Sequencing was performed on memory CD4+ T cells from PBMCs. The subset denotes: CD45RA-negative fraction. This chain links TRBV5-1 with TRBJ2-4; possibly TRBD1 for D (6 bases). CDR3 coding DNA: TGCGCCAGCAGCGATCACCGAACAGGGTCCAAAAACATTCAGTACTTC. Translated, it gives CASSDHRTGSKNIQYF.